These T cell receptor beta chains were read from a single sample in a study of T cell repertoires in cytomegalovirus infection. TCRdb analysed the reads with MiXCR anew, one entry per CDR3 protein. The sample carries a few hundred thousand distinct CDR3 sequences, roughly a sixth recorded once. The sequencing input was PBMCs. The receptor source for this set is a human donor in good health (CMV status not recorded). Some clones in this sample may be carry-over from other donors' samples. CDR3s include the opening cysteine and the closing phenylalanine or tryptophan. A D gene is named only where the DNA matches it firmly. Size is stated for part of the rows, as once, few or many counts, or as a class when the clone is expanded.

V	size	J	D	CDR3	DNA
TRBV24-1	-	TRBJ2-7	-	CATSDSDREQYF	TGTGCCACCAGTGACTCCGACCGCGAGCAGTACTTC
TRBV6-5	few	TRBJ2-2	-	CASSWTVTGELFF	TGTGCCAGCAGTTGGACCGTCACCGGGGAGCTGTTTTTT
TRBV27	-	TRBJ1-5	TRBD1	CASSSRDRVSNQPQHF	TGTGCCAGCAGTTCCCGGGACAGGGTTAGCAATCAGCCCCAGCATTTT
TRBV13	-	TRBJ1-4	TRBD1	CASTVRGTGEKLFF	TGTGCCAGCACCGTGAGGGGGACAGGGGAAAAACTGTTTTTT
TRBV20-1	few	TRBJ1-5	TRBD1	CSAQDRDGGNQPQHF	TGCAGTGCTCAGGACAGGGACGGTGGCAATCAGCCCCAGCATTTT
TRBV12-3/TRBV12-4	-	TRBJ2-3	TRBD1	CASSWKGARADTQYF	TGTGCCAGCAGTTGGAAGGGGGCGCGGGCAGATACGCAGTATTTT
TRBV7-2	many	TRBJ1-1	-	CASSLARGGTEAFF	TGTGCCAGCAGCTTAGCTCGGGGGGGCACTGAAGCTTTCTTT
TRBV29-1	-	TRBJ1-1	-	CSVARDILNTEAFF	TGCAGCGTGGCCCGGGACATCTTGAACACTGAAGCTTTCTTT
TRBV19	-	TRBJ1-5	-	CASSISQGSNQPQHF	TGTGCCAGTAGTATATCCCAGGGGAGCAATCAGCCCCAGCATTTT
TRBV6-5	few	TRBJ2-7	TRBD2	CASSTPGLAVYEQYF	TGTGCCAGCAGTACACCGGGACTAGCGGTCTACGAGCAGTACTTC
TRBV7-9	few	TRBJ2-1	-	CASSRGWYEQFF	TGTGCCAGCAGCCGGGGGTGGTATGAGCAGTTCTTC
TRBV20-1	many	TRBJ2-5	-	CSAPDKTQETQYF	TGCAGTGCCCCGGACAAGACCCAAGAGACCCAGTACTTC
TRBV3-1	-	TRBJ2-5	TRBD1	CASSRQGWQETQYF	TGTGCCAGCAGTCGACAGGGGTGGCAAGAGACCCAGTACTTC
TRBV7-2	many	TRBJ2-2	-	CASSSDGGTGQVYTGELFF	TGTGCCAGCAGCTCAGACGGGGGGACGGGACAAGTGTACACCGGGGAGCTGTTTTTT
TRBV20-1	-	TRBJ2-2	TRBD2	CSARAGGTNTGELFF	TGCAGTGCTCGAGCGGGGGGTACGAACACCGGGGAGCTGTTTTTT
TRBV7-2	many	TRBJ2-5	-	CASSLTGHKETQYF	TGTGCCAGCAGCCTTACGGGCCATAAAGAGACCCAGTACTTC
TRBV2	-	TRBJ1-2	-	CASSSRGRGMGDGYTF	TGTGCCAGCAGCTCACGGGGTAGAGGGATGGGCGATGGCTACACCTTC
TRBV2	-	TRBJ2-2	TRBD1	CASSAEGASTGELFF	TGTGCCAGCAGTGCTGAGGGGGCGAGCACCGGGGAGCTGTTTTTT
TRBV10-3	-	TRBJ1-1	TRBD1	CAAQQGTEAFF	TGTGCCGCCCAACAGGGGACTGAAGCTTTCTTT
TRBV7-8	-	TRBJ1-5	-	CASSAPGWFSNQPQHF	TGTGCCAGCAGCGCCCCAGGGTGGTTTAGCAATCAGCCCCAGCATTTT
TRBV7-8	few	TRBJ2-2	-	CASSLRGGELFF	TGTGCCAGCAGCTTGAGGGGCGGGGAGCTGTTTTTT
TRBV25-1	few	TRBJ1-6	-	CASSEGFHSPLHF	TGTGCCAGCAGTGAAGGGTTCCACTCACCCCTCCACTTT
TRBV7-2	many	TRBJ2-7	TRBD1	CASSVGQGEGGQYF	TGTGCCAGCAGCGTTGGACAGGGTGAAGGTGGGCAGTACTTC
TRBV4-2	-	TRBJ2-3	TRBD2	CASSQASGGGADTQYF	TGTGCCAGCAGCCAAGCTAGCGGGGGGGGTGCAGATACGCAGTATTTT
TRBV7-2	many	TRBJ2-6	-	CASSSSRQGSSGANVLTF	TGTGCCAGCAGCAGCAGTCGTCAGGGTTCCTCTGGGGCCAACGTCCTGACTTTC
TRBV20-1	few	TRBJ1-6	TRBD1	CSARDSGGVGNSPLHF	TGCAGTGCTAGAGATTCAGGGGGCGTCGGAAATTCACCCCTCCACTTT
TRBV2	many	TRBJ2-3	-	CASTPGTDTQYF	TGTGCCAGCACCCCGGGCACAGATACGCAGTATTTT
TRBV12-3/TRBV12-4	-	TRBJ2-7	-	CASSGPGTLNEQYF	TGTGCCAGCAGTGGACCCGGGACTCTTAACGAGCAGTACTTC
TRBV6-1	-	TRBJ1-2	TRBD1	CASSWDRGSYGYTF	TGTGCCAGCAGTTGGGACAGGGGGTCCTATGGCTACACCTTC
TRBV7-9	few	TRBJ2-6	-	CASSPRIGSASGANVLTF	TGTGCCAGCAGCCCGAGGATTGGGAGTGCCTCTGGGGCCAACGTCCTGACTTTC
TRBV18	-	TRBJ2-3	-	CASSPTITTDTQYF	TGTGCCAGCTCACCAACCATTACCACAGATACGCAGTATTTT
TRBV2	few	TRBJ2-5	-	CATGGSQETQYF	TGTGCCACAGGGGGGTCTCAAGAGACCCAGTACTTC
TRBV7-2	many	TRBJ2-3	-	CASSLAVEEYF	TGTGCCAGCAGCTTAGCCGTGGAGGAGTATTTT
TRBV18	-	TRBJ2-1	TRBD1	CASSPAGTGALYNEQFF	TGTGCCAGCTCACCAGCGGGGACAGGCGCACTCTACAATGAGCAGTTCTTC
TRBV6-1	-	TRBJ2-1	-	CASSERARAGYNEQFF	TGTGCCAGCAGTGAACGTGCCAGGGCCGGCTACAATGAGCAGTTCTTC
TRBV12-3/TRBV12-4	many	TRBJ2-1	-	CASSRVLREQFF	TGTGCCAGCAGTCGGGTGCTTAGAGAGCAGTTCTTC
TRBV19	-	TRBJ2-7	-	CASSSISGASSYEQYF	TGTGCCAGTAGCTCGATTTCGGGGGCGAGCTCCTACGAGCAGTACTTC
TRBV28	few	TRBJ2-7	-	CASSLNPGAVGSYEQYF	TGTGCCAGCAGTTTAAACCCCGGCGCTGTCGGCTCCTACGAGCAGTACTTC
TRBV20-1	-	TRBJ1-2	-	CSAVEGWMNYGYTF	TGCAGTGCCGTAGAGGGGTGGATGAACTATGGCTACACCTTC
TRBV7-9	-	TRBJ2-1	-	CASSLYGGNEQFF	TGTGCCAGCAGCTTATATGGCGGGAATGAGCAGTTCTTC
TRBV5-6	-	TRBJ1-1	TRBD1	CASSRGDRTNTEAFF	TGTGCCAGCAGCCGGGGGGACAGGACGAACACTGAAGCTTTCTTT
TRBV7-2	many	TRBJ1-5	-	CASSLTGKANQPQHF	TGTGCCAGCAGCTTGACAGGAAAGGCCAATCAGCCCCAGCATTTT
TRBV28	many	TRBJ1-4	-	CASRAGGATNEKLFF	TGTGCCAGCAGGGCTGGGGGAGCAACTAATGAAAAACTGTTTTTT
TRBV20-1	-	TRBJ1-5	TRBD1	CSASGQGDGQPQHF	TGCAGTGCTAGTGGACAGGGGGACGGTCAGCCCCAGCATTTT
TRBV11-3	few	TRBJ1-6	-	CASSLRGTNSPLHF	TGTGCCAGCAGCTTACGTGGCACGAATTCACCCCTCCACTTT
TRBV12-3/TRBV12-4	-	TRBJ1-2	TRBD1	CASSLMAGQGIYGYTF	TGTGCCAGCAGTTTAATGGCGGGACAGGGGATCTATGGCTACACCTTC
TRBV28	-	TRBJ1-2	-	CASSLPRGVYGYTF	TGTGCCAGCAGTTTGCCTAGGGGCGTATATGGCTACACCTTC
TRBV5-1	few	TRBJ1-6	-	CASSYDSAVYNSPLHF	TGCGCCAGCAGCTACGACAGTGCAGTCTATAATTCACCCCTCCACTTT
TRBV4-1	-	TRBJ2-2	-	CASSQARQGQFAGELFF	TGCGCCAGCAGCCAAGCCCGGCAGGGTCAATTCGCCGGGGAGCTGTTTTTT
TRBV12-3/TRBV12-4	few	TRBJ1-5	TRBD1	CASSFGQGSQHF	TGTGCCAGCAGTTTCGGACAGGGCTCCCAGCATTTT
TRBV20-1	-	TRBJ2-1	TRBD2	CSARELSGETYNEQFF	TGCAGTGCTAGAGAGCTTAGCGGGGAGACCTACAATGAGCAGTTCTTC
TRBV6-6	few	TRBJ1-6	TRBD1	CASSYSPDREYFNSPLHF	TGTGCCAGCAGTTACTCTCCGGACAGGGAATATTTTAATTCACCCCTCCACTTT
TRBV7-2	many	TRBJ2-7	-	CASSLFGSSYEQYF	TGTGCCAGCAGCTTATTTGGGAGCTCCTACGAGCAGTACTTC
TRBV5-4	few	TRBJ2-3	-	CASSPNPGGTDTQYF	TGTGCCAGCAGCCCAAATCCAGGGGGCACAGATACGCAGTATTTT
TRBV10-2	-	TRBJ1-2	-	CASSDRGVANYGYTF	TGCGCCAGCAGTGATAGGGGGGTAGCTAACTATGGCTACACCTTC